This passage covers 30 T cell receptor beta chains from one sample sequenced in a study of T cells in tuberculosis. Using immunoSEQ multiplex PCR, the repertoire was profiled, and TCRdb retains in-frame clones only, with some absent. The sample has approximately 20,000 clones, 97% seen once. Sequenced material: PBMCs. Source of these receptors: a donor under 30 with latent tuberculosis or without tuberculosis infection.

The chain carries TRBV11-3 and TRBJ1-2; 8 bases fit TRBD1. After removal of 5 bases from V and 8 bases from J, the junction contained 7 bases not matched to a gene. The CDR3 has 13 residues. The germline V gene encodes CDR1 SGHNT and CDR2 YENEEA. CDR3 loop: CASSRTGLRGYTF. In DNA form, the CDR3 reads TGTGCCAGCAGCCGGACAGGGTTGAGAGGCTACACCTTC.

This clone was seen once. The V and J genes are TRBV27 and TRBJ2-7, with TRBD1 identical over 8 bases. Germline-derived CDR1 and CDR2 are MNHEY and SMNVEV (reference sequence). With 3 bases clipped from V and 0 bases from J, the junction kept 4 bases outside the gene matches. The length of the CDR3 is 15 residues. The CDR3 DNA reads as TGTGCCAGCAGTTTCGGACAGGGTCCCTCCTACGAGCAGTACTTC. It yields the protein CASSFGQGPSYEQYF.

CDR3 in DNA: TGTGCCACCAGCAGAGATCAGTGGGCGAACACTGAAGCTTTCTTT. It translates to CATSRDQWANTEAFF. This rearrangement joins TRBV15 to TRBJ1-1; D unresolved. The CDR3 loop spans 15 amino acids. Between the trimmed V and J ends, which lost 0 bases and 1 base, there was a span of 9 bases. Germline V gene data show CDR1 as LNHNV and CDR2 as YYDKDF (reference sequence).

The V and J genes are TRBV19 and TRBJ1-1; no clear D gene. The ends were cut back, 3 bases at V and 1 base at J, with 12 bases in the middle. Germline V CDR1 and CDR2: LNHDA, SQIVND (reference sequence). The CDR3 covers 15 residues. CDR3 nucleotide sequence: TGTGCCAGTAGTATTCTGGGCAGCGGGAACACTGAAGCTTTCTTT. Its protein product is CASSILGSGNTEAFF.

This rearrangement joins TRBV13 to TRBJ2-1; 14 nucleotides line up with TRBD2. V lost 4 bases, J lost 8 bases, and 7 bases stayed unmatched. The length of the CDR3 is 16 residues. CDR1 is PRHDT and CDR2 is FYEKMQ in the germline V gene (reference sequence). The CDR3 DNA is TGTGCCAGCAGCTGGGGGACTAGCGGGAGTAATGATGAGCAGTTCTTC. This translates into CASSWGTSGSNDEQFF.

The DNA of the CDR3 is TGTGCCGCAAAGCCCGGGACAGCGGTTAACTATGGCTACACCTTC. This encodes CAAKPGTAVNYGYTF. The chain uses TRBV19 and TRBJ1-2; 7 nucleotides align to TRBD1. The CDR3 runs 15 residues. V lost 11 bases, J lost 1 base, and 13 bases stayed unmatched. The germline CDR1 and CDR2 sequences are LNHDA and SQIVND (reference sequence). Full variable domain (missing parts from reference TRBV19 and TRBJ1-2): DGGITQSPKYLFRKEGQNVTLSCEQNLNHDAMYWYRQDPGQGLRLIYYSQIVNDFQKGDIAEGYSVSREKKESFPLTVTSAQKNPTAFYLCAAKPGTAVNYGYTFGSGTRLTVV.

The chain recombines TRBV18 with TRBJ1-2; TRBD1 matches at 8 bases. The V gene's germline CDR1 is KGHSH and CDR2 LQKENI. CDR3 length: 14 residues. V gave up 6 bases and J gave up 4 bases; unmatched junction bases: 7. The CDR3 region has the DNA TGTGCCAGCTCGCCGGGACAGGACATCTATGGCTACACCTTC. It encodes CASSPGQDIYGYTF. Supplemented by reference TRBV18 and TRBJ1-2, the full variable domain reads NAGVMQNPRHLVRRRGQEARLRCSPMKGHSHVYWYRQLPEEGLKFMVYLQKENIIDESGMPKERFSAEFPKEGPSILRIQQVVRGDSAAYFCASSPGQDIYGYTFGSGTRLTVV.

CDR3 sequence: CASSFSSGYGYTF. DNA of the CDR3: TGTGCCAGCAGCTTCTCGAGTGGCTATGGCTACACCTTC. The chain combines TRBV7-3 with TRBJ1-2, with unresolved D. CDR1 is SGHTA and CDR2 is FQGTGA in the germline V gene. There are 13 residues in the CDR3. V shed 3 bases and J shed 4 bases, with 9 bases lying between them.

The chain links TRBV6-1 to TRBJ1-1; TRBD1 matches 9 bases. V was clipped by 3 bases and J by 0 bases; unmatched bases: 8. CDR3 length equals 17 residues. Germline-derived CDR1 and CDR2 are MNHNS and SASEGT. In nucleotides, the CDR3 is TGTGCCAGCAGTGATCGGGACAGGGCAGCTATGAACACTGAAGCTTTCTTT. Amino acids: CASSDRDRAAMNTEAFF.

The V gene is TRBV11-2, the J gene TRBJ1-2; TRBD1 matches 8 bases. The germline V gene encodes CDR1 SGHAT and CDR2 FQNNGV. The ends lost 2 bases at V and 6 bases at J; junction bases unmatched: 14. The CDR3 is 17 amino acids. DNA of the CDR3: TGTGCCAGCAGCTTATATAGGACTACAGGGGGGTACGATGGCTACACCTTC. It specifies CASSLYRTTGGYDGYTF.

The CDR3 DNA is TGCGCCAGCAGTGTCCCGGACGGGAGAACGCAGTATTTT. Translation gives CASSVPDGRTQYF. The chain carries TRBV10-2 and TRBJ2-3, with TRBD2 as a possible D gene (6 bases). Germline loops: CDR1 WSHSY, CDR2 SAAADI. Trimming shortened V by 4 bases and J by 9 bases, and 14 bases separated the two germline ends. There are 13 residues in the CDR3.

The chain is built from TRBV7-9 and TRBJ2-7, with 9 bases matching TRBD1. The CDR3 contains 16 residues. V lost 5 bases, J lost 2 bases, and 10 bases stayed unmatched. CDR1 and CDR2 (germline): SEHNR, FQNEAQ (reference sequence). The CDR3 nucleotides read TGTGCCAGCAGCCGGCTTACCGGGACAGGGCCCTACGAGCAGTACTTC. It specifies CASSRLTGTGPYEQYF.

The rearrangement uses TRBV5-1 and TRBJ1-2; 7 bases fit TRBD1. Trimming at V came to 4 bases and at J to 5 bases, leaving 8 bases not matched to a gene. This CDR3 comprises 14 residues. Germline loops: CDR1 SGHRS, CDR2 YFSETQ. The CDR3, as DNA: TGCGCCAGCAGCACCAACAGGGGTGGGTATGGCTACACCTTC. Translation: CASSTNRGGYGYTF.

The rearrangement links TRBV13 to TRBJ2-7; TRBD1 aligns across 7 bases. CDR3 length equals 13 residues. Germline CDR1 and CDR2: PRHDT and FYEKMQ (reference sequence). Trimming cost V 3 bases and J 6 bases; bases outside gene matches: 5. CDR3 bases: TGTGCCAGCAGCTTGGGACAGCCTAGCGAGCAGTACTTC. Protein: CASSLGQPSEQYF.

The chain combines TRBV4-1 with TRBJ1-3, with D possibly TRBD1 on 5 matching bases. V gave up 4 bases and J gave up 0 bases, with 10 bases separating them. The CDR3 contains 15 residues. CDR1 is MGHRA and CDR2 is YSYEKL in the germline V gene. CDR3: CASSRFGASGNTIYF. The CDR3 region has the DNA TGCGCCAGCAGCCGTTTTGGGGCCTCTGGAAACACCATATATTTT.

This chain joins TRBV7-6 and TRBJ2-7; 7 positions agree with TRBD2. Trimming removed 0 bases from V and 4 bases from J; junction bases left unmatched: 12. The CDR3 extends over 17 amino acids. CDR1 and CDR2 (germline): SGHVS, FNYEAQ. The CDR3 sequence is CASSLAGAGVMRYEQYF. CDR3 DNA: TGTGCCAGCAGCTTAGCTGGGGCGGGAGTCATGAGGTACGAGCAGTACTTC.

As DNA, the CDR3 is TGTGCTAGTGGTTTGGTAGCTTCCCCGCGATACACAGATACGCAGTATTTT. Translated, it gives CASGLVASPRYTDTQYF. The V call is TRBV12-5, the J call TRBJ2-3; D unclear. CDR3 size: 17 residues. The V gene's germline CDR1 is LGHNT and CDR2 FRNRAP. Trimming shortened V by 0 bases and J by 2 bases, and 15 bases separated the two germline ends.

The chain joins TRBV29-1 to TRBJ2-5; D gene unclear. With 4 bases removed from V and 5 bases from J, the gap between germline ends came to 11 bases. Germline V CDR1 and CDR2: SQVTM, ANQGSEA. The CDR3 is 12 residues long. The CDR3 coding sequence is TGCAGCGTTGTTGTCTCCGGGGAGACCCAGTACTTC. It codes for CSVVVSGETQYF.

The chain employs TRBV30 and TRBJ2-1; D is uncertain. CDR3 length equals 14 residues. The V gene lost 0 bases and the J gene lost 5 bases, with 11 bases spanning the gap. From germline, CDR1 is GTSNPN and CDR2 SVGIG (reference sequence). The CDR3 bases are TGTGCCTGGAGTGTGAGCTATCTTGACAATGAGCAGTTCTTC. Translating gives CAWSVSYLDNEQFF.

The gene calls are TRBV14 and TRBJ2-3, with D hard to call. Germline V gene lookup returns CDR1 SGHDN and CDR2 FVKESK. The CDR3 consists of 9 residues. Trimming took off 6 bases at V and 7 bases at J, with 2 bases between the two ends. The CDR3 region is CASSNTQYF. For the CDR3, the DNA is TGTGCCAGCAGTAATACGCAGTATTTT.

The genes are TRBV28 and TRBJ1-2; D is possibly TRBD1 (5 bases). The CDR3 has 15 residues. Trimming stripped 2 bases from V and 3 bases from J, with 13 bases between. The germline CDR1 and CDR2 sequences are MDHEN and SYDVKM. CDR3 sequence (DNA): TGTGCCAGCAGTTTAACAGGAAGGAACGACTATGGCTACACCTTC. It translates to CASSLTGRNDYGYTF.

The V and J genes are TRBV28 and TRBJ1-5; tentative D call: TRBD1 (6 bases). Per germline, CDR1 MDHEN and CDR2 SYDVKM. The CDR3 is 16 amino acids. Trimming left V 5 bases short and J 2 bases short, with 16 bases between. DNA for the CDR3: TGTGCCAGCAGTCCCCGCATAGGGGGGGGCAATCAGCCCCAGCATTTT. Its protein product is CASSPRIGGGNQPQHF.

This sequence joins TRBV7-9 and TRBJ2-3, with TRBD1 matching over 8 bases. V was pared by 1 base and J by 4 bases, with 1 base of the junction left unmatched. This CDR3 region has 14 residues. Germline V gene sequence: CDR1 SEHNR, CDR2 FQNEAQ (reference sequence). The chain's CDR3 is CASSLETGADTQYF. The CDR3 region has the DNA TGTGCCAGCAGCTTAGAGACAGGGGCAGATACGCAGTATTTT.

This chain links TRBV19 with TRBJ2-1, with D uncertain. V dropped 3 bases and J dropped 8 bases, with 5 bases sitting between them. Germline V CDR1 and CDR2: LNHDA, SQIVND (reference sequence). The CDR3 has 11 amino acids. Here the CDR3 DNA reads TGTGCCAGTAGTATGGTAGATGAGCAGTTCTTC. Amino acids: CASSMVDEQFF.

V is TRBV6-1 and J is TRBJ1-1; maybe TRBD1 (6 bases). The CDR3 totals 13 residues. Trimming cost V 3 bases and J 4 bases, with 9 bases left between them. Germline loops: CDR1 MNHNS, CDR2 SASEGT. CDR3 sequence (DNA): TGTGCCAGCAGTGAGGACAGCATCACTGAAGCTTTCTTT. Translation: CASSEDSITEAFF.

The chain is built from TRBV11-2 and TRBJ2-7; TRBD2 aligns across 8 bases. The CDR3 has 16 residues. After removal of 5 bases from V and 0 bases from J, the junction contained 9 bases not matched to a gene. The germline gives CDR1 SGHAT, CDR2 FQNNGV. CDR3 amino acids: CASSPRGSGSSYEQYF. The DNA for the CDR3 is TGTGCCAGCAGCCCGCGGGGAAGCGGGAGCTCCTACGAGCAGTACTTC.

V is TRBV5-6 and J is TRBJ1-6; tentatively, D is TRBD1 (6 bases). The CDR3 runs 13 residues. Germline assignment: CDR1 SGHDT and CDR2 YYEEEE. V lost 5 bases, J lost 6 bases, and 9 bases lay in between. CDR3 in amino acids: CASRTGPNSPLHF. CDR3 nucleotides: TGTGCCAGCAGAACAGGGCCTAATTCACCCCTCCACTTT. Full variable domain (remainder filled in from reference TRBV5-6 and TRBJ1-6): DAGVTQSPTHLIKTRGQQVTLRCSPKSGHDTVSWYQQALGQGPQFIFQYYEEEERQRGNFPDRFSGHQFPNYSSELNVNALLLGDSALYLCASRTGPNSPLHFGNGTRLTVT.

The CDR3 protein is CASSLEGQGARTEAFF. The CDR3 coding sequence is TGTGCCAGCAGCTTGGAGGGACAGGGGGCGAGAACTGAAGCTTTCTTT. The chain carries TRBV5-4 and TRBJ1-1; 12 bases agree with TRBD1. The CDR3 is 16 amino acids. Losses at the gene ends were 0 bases for V and 5 bases for J; bases not matched to a gene: 5. The germline V gene has CDR1 SGHNT and CDR2 YYREEE (reference sequence).

The chain couples TRBV5-4 to TRBJ1-3; 8 bases are a match to TRBD1. The CDR3 extends over 17 amino acids. CDR1 SGHNT and CDR2 YYREEE come from the germline V gene (reference sequence). V shed 3 bases, J shed 0 bases, and the junction held 8 bases outside the gene matches. CDR3 sequence: CASSSWTGITSGNTIYF. The DNA for the CDR3 is TGTGCCAGCAGCTCTTGGACAGGGATCACCTCTGGAAACACCATATATTTT.

The chain employs TRBV19 and TRBJ2-6; a weak D match, TRBD1 (7 bases). The CDR3 extends over 18 amino acids. With 2 bases removed from V and 1 base from J, the gap between germline ends came to 15 bases. Germline-derived CDR1 and CDR2 are LNHDA and SQIVND (reference sequence). CDR3 sequence reads: CASSILGRGVSGANVLTF. CDR3 DNA sequence: TGTGCCAGTAGTATATTGGGCAGGGGGGTTTCTGGGGCCAACGTCCTGACTTTC.